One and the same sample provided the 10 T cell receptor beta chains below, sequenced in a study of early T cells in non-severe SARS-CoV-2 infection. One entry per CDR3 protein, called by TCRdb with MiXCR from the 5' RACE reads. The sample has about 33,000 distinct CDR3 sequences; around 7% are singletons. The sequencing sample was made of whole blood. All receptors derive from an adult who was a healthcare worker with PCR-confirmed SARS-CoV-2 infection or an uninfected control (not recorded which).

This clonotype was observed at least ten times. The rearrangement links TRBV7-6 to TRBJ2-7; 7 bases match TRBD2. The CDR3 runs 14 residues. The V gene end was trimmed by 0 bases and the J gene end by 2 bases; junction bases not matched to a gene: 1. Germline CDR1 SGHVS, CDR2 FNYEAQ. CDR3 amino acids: CASSLAGGTYEQYF. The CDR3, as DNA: TGTGCCAGCAGCTTAGCGGGAGGGACCTACGAGCAGTACTTC.

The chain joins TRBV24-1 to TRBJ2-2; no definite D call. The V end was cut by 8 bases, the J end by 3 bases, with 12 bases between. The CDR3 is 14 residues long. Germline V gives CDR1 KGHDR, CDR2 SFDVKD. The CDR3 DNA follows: TGTGCCACCAACCAGGACGCTTACACCGGGGAGCTGTTTTTT. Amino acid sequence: CATNQDAYTGELFF.

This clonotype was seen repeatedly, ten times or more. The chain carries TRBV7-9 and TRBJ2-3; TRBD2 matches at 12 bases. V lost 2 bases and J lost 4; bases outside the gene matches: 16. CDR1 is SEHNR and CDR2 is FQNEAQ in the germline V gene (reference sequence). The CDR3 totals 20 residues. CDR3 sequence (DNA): TGTGCCAGCAGCTTATCGAGACTAGCGGGAGTGCGGGCCAGGGCAGATACGCAGTATTTT. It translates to CASSLSRLAGVRARADTQYF.

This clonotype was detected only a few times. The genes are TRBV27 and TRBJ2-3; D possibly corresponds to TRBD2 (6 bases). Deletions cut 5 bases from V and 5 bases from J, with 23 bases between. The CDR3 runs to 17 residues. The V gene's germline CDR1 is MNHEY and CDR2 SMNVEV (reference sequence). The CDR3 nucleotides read TGTGCCAGCAGTACCCTTCCTTGGGGGAGGATCATAGATACGCAGTATTTT. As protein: CASSTLPWGRIIDTQYF.

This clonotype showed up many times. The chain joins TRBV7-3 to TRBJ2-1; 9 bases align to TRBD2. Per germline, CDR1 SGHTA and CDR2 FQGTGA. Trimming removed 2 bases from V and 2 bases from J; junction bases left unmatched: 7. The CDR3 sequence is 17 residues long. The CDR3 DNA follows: TGTGCCAGCAGCTTATCGGGACTAGCCCTGGCCTACAATGAGCAGTTCTTC. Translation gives CASSLSGLALAYNEQFF.

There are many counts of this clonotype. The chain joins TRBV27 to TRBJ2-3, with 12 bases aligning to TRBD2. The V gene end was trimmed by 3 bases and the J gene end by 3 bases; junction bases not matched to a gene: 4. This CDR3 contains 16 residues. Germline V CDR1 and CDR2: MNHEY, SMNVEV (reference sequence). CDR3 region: CASSLTSGSRTDTQYF. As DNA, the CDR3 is TGTGCCAGCAGTTTGACTAGCGGGAGTCGAACAGATACGCAGTATTTT.

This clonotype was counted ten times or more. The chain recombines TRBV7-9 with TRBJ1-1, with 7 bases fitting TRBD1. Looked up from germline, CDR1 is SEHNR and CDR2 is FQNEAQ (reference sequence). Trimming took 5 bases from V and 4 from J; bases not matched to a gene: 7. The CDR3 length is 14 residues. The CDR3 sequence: CASSATGSFTEAFF. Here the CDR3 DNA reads TGTGCCAGCAGCGCGACAGGGAGTTTCACTGAAGCTTTCTTT. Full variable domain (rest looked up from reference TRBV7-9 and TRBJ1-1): DTGVSQNPRHKITKRGQNVTFRCDPISEHNRLYWYRQTLGQGPEFLTYFQNEAQLEKSRLLSDRFSAERPKGSFSTLEIQRTEQGDSAMYLCASSATGSFTEAFFGQGTRLTVV.

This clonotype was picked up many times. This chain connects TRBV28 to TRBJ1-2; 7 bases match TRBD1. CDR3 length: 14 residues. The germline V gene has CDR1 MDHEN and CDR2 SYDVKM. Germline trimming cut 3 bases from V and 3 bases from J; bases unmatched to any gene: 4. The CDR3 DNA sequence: TGTGCCAGCAGTTTCACCGGGACAGACTATGGCTACACCTTC. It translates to CASSFTGTDYGYTF.

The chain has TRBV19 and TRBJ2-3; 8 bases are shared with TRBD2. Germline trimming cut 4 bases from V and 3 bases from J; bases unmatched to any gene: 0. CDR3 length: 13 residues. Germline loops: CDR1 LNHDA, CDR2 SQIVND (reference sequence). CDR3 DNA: TGTGCCAGTAGTACGGGAGGGACAGATACGCAGTATTTT. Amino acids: CASSTGGTDTQYF.

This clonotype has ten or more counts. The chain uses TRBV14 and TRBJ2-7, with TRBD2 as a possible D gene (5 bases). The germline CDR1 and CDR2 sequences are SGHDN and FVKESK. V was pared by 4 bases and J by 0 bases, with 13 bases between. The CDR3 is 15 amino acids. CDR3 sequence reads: CASSLDWRNSYEQYF. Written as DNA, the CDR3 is TGTGCCAGCAGCCTGGATTGGAGGAACTCCTACGAGCAGTACTTC.